The rows below give T cell receptor beta chains drawn from one sample of a study of blood T cells in healthy people across ages. TCRdb processed the 5' RACE reads anew with MiXCR; each CDR3 protein has one entry. The table records hundreds of thousands of distinct CDR3 sequences, roughly half of them present only once. The specimen sequenced was blood. Source of these receptors: a woman older than 75 in good health. CDR3s include the opening cysteine and the closing phenylalanine or tryptophan.

J | V | CDR3
TRBJ2-1 | TRBV11-1 | CASSFPLGRRNNEQFF
TRBJ1-1 | TRBV5-1 | CASSPVGRNTEAFF
TRBJ1-5 | TRBV13 | CASSLGSGFQPQHF
TRBJ2-5 | TRBV29-1 | CSVEKTRQETQYF
TRBJ1-2 | TRBV10-3 | CAVESYGYTF
TRBJ2-1 | TRBV20-1 | CSARELLAGANNEQFF
TRBJ1-2 | TRBV20-1 | CSVEDRGPPYGYTF
TRBJ1-5 | TRBV28 | CASSSQDSAGQPQHF
TRBJ2-3 | TRBV12-3/TRBV12-4 | CASSPLRDRVWADTQYF
TRBJ2-3 | TRBV29-1 | CSELSRDTDTQYF
TRBJ1-2 | TRBV7-2 | CASSYNRGLYGYTF
TRBJ2-1 | TRBV6-5 | CASIRAGAGGYNEQFF
TRBJ2-2 | TRBV3-1 | CASSQDWGTGELFF
TRBJ2-7 | TRBV7-9 | CASSLARYAEQYF
TRBJ1-1 | TRBV20-1 | CSARDVGSNEAFF
TRBJ1-2 | TRBV29-1 | CSVKQAVEVDYGYTF
TRBJ2-3 | TRBV3-1 | CASSRGLASTDTQYF
TRBJ1-3 | TRBV2 | CASKKERTGNSGNTIYF
TRBJ2-1 | TRBV28 | CASSHPYATPSGRREQFF
TRBJ1-6 | TRBV3-1 | CASSQGPLSPLHF
TRBJ2-5 | TRBV20-1 | CSARGLAGMETQYF
TRBJ1-2 | TRBV15 | CATSRSRTEGYTF
TRBJ2-5 | TRBV7-2 | CASSVGAVQETQYF
TRBJ2-1 | TRBV6-1 | CASTGSSSYNEQFF
TRBJ2-2 | TRBV12-3/TRBV12-4 | CASSRDQNTGELFF
TRBJ2-3 | TRBV4-1 | CASSRNGRGSTDTQYF
TRBJ2-3 | TRBV12-3/TRBV12-4 | CASNQAPDRGPDTQYF
TRBJ2-1 | TRBV7-3 | CASRRTRTTPSYNEQFF
TRBJ2-3 | TRBV7-2 | CASSVDRPDTQYF
TRBJ2-5 | TRBV20-1 | CSGQREGGGETQCF
TRBJ1-5 | TRBV28 | CASTWADQPQHF
TRBJ2-2 | TRBV4-2 | CASSQQRDGELFF
TRBJ1-2 | TRBV5-1 | CASSLGQGAYGYTF
TRBJ2-1 | TRBV29-1 | CSVPPLAGFEQFF
TRBJ2-5 | TRBV15 | CATSRDFTGRETQYF
TRBJ2-3 | TRBV7-2 | CASSLAVIPVSTDTQYF
TRBJ2-1 | TRBV20-1 | CSALGGASGIYNEQFF
TRBJ2-7 | TRBV25-1 | CASGTSAMEYF
TRBJ1-2 | TRBV28 | CASSLGRSYGYTF
TRBJ2-7 | TRBV3-1 | CASSQKISLASLWPYEQYF
TRBJ1-4 | TRBV28 | CASSGGVAEKLFF
TRBJ2-1 | TRBV29-1 | CSVDPSSRAYNEQFF
TRBJ2-7 | TRBV18 | CASSPLSQGASYEQYF